This TCR beta chain emerged from a study of memory B cells and T cells in multiple sclerosis. TCRdb's copy holds only in-frame clones and misses some; the assay was immunoSEQ multiplex PCR. Among approximately 32,000 clones listed, roughly 88% were seen once. To note about this clone: What it binds is not known.

Germline-derived CDR1 and CDR2 are SGHRS and YFSETQ. V shed 0 bases and J shed 11 bases, with 5 bases lying between them. This CDR3 is built from 10 residues. CFSE-dim autoproliferating and CFSE-high non-proliferating T cells from unstimulated culture were sequenced separately. Cultures began with approximately 52 million CFSE-labeled PBMCs, unstimulated for under 8 days, with replicate wells pooled. This rearrangement joins TRBV5-1 to TRBJ1-1, with D unclear. This TCR was recovered from a human donor with multiple sclerosis. The specimen sequenced was PBMCs from blood kept in culture. As DNA, the CDR3 is TGCGCCAGCAGCTTGGATCGGGCTTTCTTT. It is translated as CASSLDRAFF.